The T cell receptor (beta chain) described here comes from a study of Ad26.COV2.S vaccination and SARS-CoV-2 variants. Treatment given: 15 to 20 received Ad26.COV2.S at low or high dose, single or two shots; about 5 received placebo; per-sample allocation not given. Day 63 after the first injection of vaccine or placebo was the sampling time. In Boston, the donor was an adult between 18-55 years of age. As to this clone: Antigen: not known.

Notes on the study in general: Comparability of non-spike TCR breadth was observed across vaccine and placebo recipients.

Only in-frame clones appear in the TCRdb table, and some are missing; sequencing was by immunoSEQ multiplex PCR. The sample carries 350,000 to 450,000 clones, 70% to 90% recorded once. The sample in question was peripheral blood, obtained in a trial of Ad26.COV2.S vaccine versus placebo. The TCR comes from a person aged 18-60 years who received the Ad26.COV2.S COVID-19 vaccine or a placebo.

The CDR3 DNA sequence: TGTGCCAGCAGCTTAGCGCGACTAGTTTCCTACGAGCAGTACTTC. It codes for CASSLARLVSYEQYF. The chain recombines TRBV7-2 with TRBJ2-7; tentatively, D is TRBD2 (6 bases). Germline CDR1 is SGHTA and CDR2 is FQGNSA. Trimming stripped 0 bases from V and 1 base from J, with 10 bases between. The CDR3 contains 15 residues.